This T cell receptor (beta chain) was identified during a study of cytomegalovirus exposure and HLA in healthy donors. General study findings and limits: In a later analysis, across HLA loci, associated TCR counts were highest for DRB1, lowest for HLA-C. Cytomegalovirus status, reportedly, was diagnosed with high specificity and sensitivity by the classifier.

The germline V gene encodes CDR1 LNHDA and CDR2 SQIVND (reference sequence). The CDR3 runs to 12 residues. V was pared by 3 bases and J by 6 bases, with 6 bases between. PCR involved 60 Vbeta and 13 Jbeta primers. The protocol was immunoSEQ multiplex PCR, while the TCRdb copy is restricted to in-frame clones and leaves out a portion. The sample records some 100,000 clones, approximately 71% being singletons. The table lists this clone with a few counts. No antigen is known for it. The sequencing sample was made of PBMCs. The receptor comes from a woman between 18 and 29 years old in good health and CMV-seropositive. The genes are TRBV19 and TRBJ2-1, with TRBD2 as a possible D gene (5 bases). The CDR3 DNA is TGTGCCAGTAGTATCGGGATCAATGAGCAGTTCTTC. Amino acids: CASSIGINEQFF.